This entry concerns a single T cell receptor (beta chain). What it binds is unknown. This entry belongs to a study of graft-versus-host responses after intestinal transplantation. Study as a whole: As for transplant type, recipients had multivisceral, liver-intestinal, or isolated intestinal grafts. Each recipient received anti-thymocyte globulin induction, then tacrolimus and steroids for about 3 years. Notes on the study in general: Early declines in HvG clones that occurred post-transplant were associated with peak circulating GvH clone levels. Researchers found GvH clones in recipient marrow, and some showed up first in ileum or blood.

Produced via immunoSEQ multiplex PCR; TCRdb's table is partial and in-frame only. Of about 69,000 clones listed, roughly 90% are singletons. With 1 base removed from V and 10 bases from J, the gap between germline ends came to 11 bases. CDR1 and CDR2 (germline): MNHNS, SASEGT. The CDR3 is 13 amino acids. The material was bone marrow, obtained approximately 740 days after intestinal transplantation. This TCR was recovered from a human patient who received an intestinal transplant, so some T cells may come from the graft donor. V gene TRBV6-1 combines with J gene TRBJ2-1; no clear D. The CDR3 nucleotides read TGTGCCAGCAGTGAAGAGGAGTTATGGGAGCAGTTCTTC. Translation: CASSEEELWEQFF.